Described below is a single TCR beta chain sequence and its context. These data come from a study of early stage breast cancer tumors. Each sample had two DNA replicates, roughly 0.5 ug blood or approximately 1.5 ug tissue. The data were produced by immunoSEQ multiplex PCR, yet TCRdb's version contains in-frame clones alone and is incomplete. The sample holds tens of thousands of clones, 65% to 75% seen once. The TCR comes from a person aged 55 to 75 with breast cancer. The sequencing input was blood.

CDR3 region: CASSQEGPGDEQFF. In DNA form, the CDR3 reads TGCGCCAGCAGCCAAGAAGGACCCGGCGATGAGCAGTTCTTC. The rearrangement joins TRBV4-1 to TRBJ2-1; D gene ambiguous. CDR3 length equals 14 residues. Germline-derived CDR1 and CDR2 are MGHRA and YSYEKL. With 0 bases removed from V and 8 bases from J, the gap between germline ends came to 11 bases.